The 27 T cell receptor beta chains given below trace back to one sample, sequenced in a study of PD-1 and CTLA-4 blockade in melanoma. Data came from immunoSEQ multiplex PCR; TCRdb stores just in-frame clones and leaves some out. Found here are some 33,000 clones, 88% of them singletons; the top ten hold around 6.3%. The specimen was CD8+ T cells from peripheral blood, collected from a patient given anti-PD-1 treatment. The receptor set was obtained from a human donor with melanoma.

The chain combines TRBV7-9 with TRBJ1-2; D perhaps matches TRBD1 (5 bases). This CDR3 region has 15 residues. Germline V gives CDR1 SEHNR, CDR2 FQNEAQ (reference sequence). Trimming shortened V by 5 bases and J by 6 bases, and 19 bases separated the two germline ends. The DNA for the CDR3 is TGTGCCAGCAGCAGCCCGGGACGGATACAAAATGGCTACACCTTC. Residues: CASSSPGRIQNGYTF.

V usage is TRBV28 and J usage is TRBJ1-5; TRBD1 aligns across 12 bases. The CDR3 length is 17 residues. V was pared by 4 bases and J by 5 bases, with 9 bases of the junction left unmatched. In germline, CDR1 is MDHEN, CDR2 SYDVKM. CDR3 sequence reads: CASSSGQGASRDQPQHF. In DNA, the CDR3 is TGTGCCAGCAGTTCGGGACAGGGGGCGAGTAGGGATCAGCCCCAGCATTTT.

The rearrangement links TRBV3-1 (or the pseudogene TRBV3-2) to TRBJ2-5, with 7 bases aligning to TRBD1. The germline V gene encodes CDR1 LGHDT and CDR2 YNNKEL (reference sequence). The length of the CDR3 is 14 residues. The ends lost 4 bases at V and 5 bases at J; junction bases unmatched: 7. CDR3 protein: CASSPRQGPETQYF. DNA for the CDR3: TGTGCCAGCAGCCCGCGACAGGGTCCGGAGACCCAGTACTTC.

The CDR3 coding sequence is TGTGCTAGGGGAAGGGTAGCCGGGGAGCTGTTTTTT. Encoded protein: CARGRVAGELFF. The chain carries TRBV2 and TRBJ2-2; TRBD1 is a possible D gene (5 bases). The CDR3 consists of 12 residues. Germline V gene sequence: CDR1 SNHLY, CDR2 FYNNEI.

The V and J genes are TRBV7-9 and TRBJ2-3, with 8 nucleotides matching TRBD2. After removal of 4 bases from V and 1 base from J, the junction contained 7 bases not matched to a gene. The germline V gene has CDR1 SEHNR and CDR2 FQNEAQ (reference sequence). This CDR3 is built from 16 residues. The CDR3 bases are TGTGCCAGCAGCTCCGTAGCGGGGCTGGGCACAGATACGCAGTATTTT. This gives the protein CASSSVAGLGTDTQYF.

The rearrangement uses TRBV28 and TRBJ1-2, with D tentatively TRBD1 (5 bases). Germline V lookup: CDR1 MDHEN, CDR2 SYDVKM. The CDR3 is made up of 13 amino acids. The V and J ends lost 3 bases and 8 bases respectively, with 13 bases between them. The CDR3 DNA is TGTGCCAGCAGTTTTCGGGGGGGAAAAGGCTACACCTTC. This encodes CASSFRGGKGYTF.

The chain has TRBV30 and TRBJ2-1, with unresolved D. V lost 1 base, J lost 9 bases, and 7 bases lay in between. There are 11 residues in the CDR3. Germline assignment: CDR1 GTSNPN and CDR2 SVGIG (reference sequence). The CDR3 spells CAWSARIEQFF. As DNA, the CDR3 is TGTGCCTGGAGTGCGAGAATTGAGCAGTTCTTC.

The chain combines TRBV29-1 with TRBJ1-4; TRBD1 aligns across 9 bases. The CDR3 has 14 amino acids. The ends lost 6 bases at V and 5 bases at J; junction bases unmatched: 7. Germline assignment: CDR1 SQVTM and CDR2 ANQGSEA. CDR3 sequence (DNA): TGCAGCGTCCGCTCGGGACAGGGAAATGAAAAACTGTTTTTT. Its protein is CSVRSGQGNEKLFF.

CDR3 sequence reads: CASSGSSYEQYF. CDR3 coding DNA: TGTGCCAGCAGCGGTAGCTCCTACGAGCAGTACTTC. This chain connects TRBV13 to TRBJ2-7; D is unresolved. The CDR3 contains 12 residues. Per germline, CDR1 PRHDT and CDR2 FYEKMQ (reference sequence). Trimming removed 5 bases at V and 0 bases at J, with 5 bases between.

Only a few counts were recorded for this clone. V is TRBV28 and J is TRBJ1-5; D might be TRBD1 (5 bases). CDR3 length: 14 amino acids. Germline V lookup: CDR1 MDHEN, CDR2 SYDVKM. The V gene lost 5 bases and the J gene lost 5 bases, with 13 bases spanning the gap. The CDR3 region has the DNA TGTGCCAGCAGTCCTCGAGGGGCGCATCAGCCCCAGCATTTT. This translates into CASSPRGAHQPQHF.

The chain links TRBV30 to TRBJ2-1; 7 bases agree with TRBD2. Losses at the gene ends were 6 bases for V and 7 bases for J; bases not matched to a gene: 9. This CDR3 is 13 amino acids long. Germline assignment: CDR1 GTSNPN and CDR2 SVGIG (reference sequence). This chain's CDR3 is CACGERGWNEQFF. The CDR3 DNA reads TGTGCCTGCGGTGAGCGGGGATGGAATGAGCAGTTCTTC.

V is TRBV19 and J is TRBJ2-2; no reliable D call. Trimming pared 7 bases from V and 6 bases from J, leaving 9 bases between. The CDR3 contains 12 residues. Germline V gene sequence: CDR1 LNHDA, CDR2 SQIVND (reference sequence). The CDR3, as DNA: TGTGCCAGTAAAGGGCCGGCCGGGGAGCTGTTTTTT. Encoded protein: CASKGPAGELFF.

This chain joins TRBV5-8 and TRBJ1-2; D perhaps matches TRBD1 (5 bases). The germline CDR1 and CDR2 sequences are SGHTS and YDEGEE. The V gene lost 0 bases and the J gene lost 4 bases, with 10 bases spanning the gap. This CDR3 comprises 14 residues. The CDR3 DNA follows: TGTGCCAGCAGCTTGGAGGGGCTTGGCTATGGCTACACCTTC. This translates into CASSLEGLGYGYTF.

This chain joins TRBV6-1 and TRBJ1-2; no reliable D call. V was pared by 3 bases and J by 2 bases, with 1 base between. The CDR3 contains 11 residues. Germline V gives CDR1 MNHNS, CDR2 SASEGT. CDR3 sequence reads: CASSENYGYTF. The CDR3 DNA sequence: TGTGCCAGCAGTGAGAACTATGGCTACACCTTC.

This rearrangement joins TRBV7-8 to TRBJ1-3, with D perhaps matching TRBD1 (6 bases). The germline V gene has CDR1 SGHVS and CDR2 FQNEAQ. V was clipped by 5 bases and J by 4 bases, with 15 bases between them. The CDR3 length is 15 residues. CDR3 residues: CASSPSGASGNTIYF. DNA of the CDR3: TGTGCCAGCAGCCCTTCGGGGGCGTCGGGAAACACCATATATTTT.

The rearrangement uses TRBV19 and TRBJ2-3; 10 bases are shared with TRBD2. With V trimmed by 6 bases and J by 2 bases, 5 bases remained unmatched. The CDR3 totals 15 residues. Germline V gene lookup returns CDR1 LNHDA and CDR2 SQIVND (reference sequence). The CDR3 sequence is CASSLSGGITDTQYF. The DNA of the CDR3 is TGTGCCAGTAGCCTTAGCGGGGGGATCACAGATACGCAGTATTTT.

J is TRBJ1-2 and V is TRBV18; D gene uncertain. This CDR3 has 11 residues. Per the germline V gene, CDR1 is KGHSH and CDR2 is LQKENI. Trimming pared 2 bases from V and 8 bases from J, leaving 6 bases between. Here the CDR3 reads CASSPMGGYTF. In nucleotides, the CDR3 is TGTGCCAGCTCACCAATGGGGGGCTACACCTTC.

J is TRBJ2-7 and V is TRBV7-9; the D call may be TRBD1 or TRBD2 (5 bases each). Germline V gene sequence: CDR1 SEHNR, CDR2 FQNEAQ (reference sequence). The CDR3 sequence is 14 residues long. Trimming removed 8 bases at V and 0 bases at J, with 14 bases between. This chain's CDR3 is CASGYGALSYEQYF. The CDR3 DNA is TGTGCCAGCGGTTACGGGGCCCTCTCCTACGAGCAGTACTTC.

This clone was seen once. The chain carries TRBV12-3 or TRBV12-4 and TRBJ2-2; D is uncertain. The germline V and J ends were trimmed by 4 bases and 5 bases, with 5 bases remaining between them. There are 12 residues in the CDR3. CDR3 amino acids: CASSSDTGELFF. DNA for the CDR3: TGTGCCAGCAGTTCTGATACCGGGGAGCTGTTTTTT.

The chain is built from TRBV7-2 and TRBJ1-6; D not resolved. CDR1 and CDR2 (germline): SGHTA, FQGNSA. The CDR3 is 15 amino acids. Trimming took off 0 bases at V and 7 bases at J, with 10 bases between the two ends. CDR3 in DNA: TGTGCCAGCAGCTTAGCGTCCCGCGGGAATTCACCCCTCCACTTT. Translating gives CASSLASRGNSPLHF.

V is TRBV9 and J is TRBJ1-4; the match to TRBD1 covers 8 bases. V dropped 3 bases and J dropped 7; count of bases not matched to a gene: 11. This CDR3 contains 16 residues. Germline CDR1 and CDR2: SGDLS and YYNGEE. CDR3 sequence reads: CASSDRPGGEGEKLFF. The DNA for the CDR3 is TGTGCCAGCAGCGACCGTCCAGGGGGCGAGGGTGAAAAACTGTTTTTT. Drawing the rest from reference TRBV9 and TRBJ1-4, the complete variable domain is DSGVTQTPKHLITATGQRVTLRCSPRSGDLSVYWYQQSLDQGLQFLIQYYNGEERAKGNILERFSAQQFPDLHSELNLSSLELGDSALYFCASSDRPGGEGEKLFFGSGTQLSVL.

This clone appeared a single time. The V call is TRBV5-1, the J call TRBJ2-5; 9 nucleotides line up with TRBD2. The germline V gene encodes CDR1 SGHRS and CDR2 YFSETQ. The V segment lost 2 bases and the J segment 5 bases; nucleotides outside the gene matches: 10. The CDR3 covers 16 residues. CDR3 region: CASSFVIAGVGETQYF. The CDR3 bases are TGCGCCAGCAGCTTCGTGATAGCGGGGGTGGGCGAGACCCAGTACTTC. Full variable domain (rest looked up from reference TRBV5-1 and TRBJ2-5): KAGVTQTPRYLIKTRGQQVTLSCSPISGHRSVSWYQQTPGQGLQFLFEYFSETQRNKGNFPGRFSGRQFSNSRSEMNVSTLELGDSALYLCASSFVIAGVGETQYFGPGTRLLVL.

The V and J genes are TRBV5-5 and TRBJ2-1; D ambiguous. Trimming took off 1 base at V and 9 bases at J, with 2 bases between the two ends. The CDR3 extends over 10 amino acids. Germline values: CDR1 SGHKS, CDR2 YYEKEE (reference sequence). CDR3 DNA: TGTGCCAGCAGCTTGCGTGAGCAGTTCTTC. Protein sequence: CASSLREQFF. Full variable domain (outside the CDR3, taken from reference TRBV5-5 and TRBJ2-1): DAGVTQSPTHLIKTRGQQVTLRCSPISGHKSVSWYQQVLGQGPQFIFQYYEKEERGRGNFPDRFSARQFPNYSSELNVNALLLGDSALYLCASSLREQFFGPGTRLTVL.

The CDR3, as DNA: TGTGCCAGCAGCTTCCCACCTGGACAGGGAGGCGGGGAGCTGTTTTTT. The encoded protein is CASSFPPGQGGGELFF. This chain uses TRBV7-6 with TRBJ2-2; 8 nucleotides line up with TRBD1. The CDR3 is made up of 16 amino acids. V lost 3 bases, J lost 7 bases, and 10 bases stayed unmatched. In germline, CDR1 is SGHVS, CDR2 FNYEAQ.

The genes are TRBV2 and TRBJ1-2, with TRBD1 matching over 10 bases. The CDR3 runs to 15 residues. CDR1 and CDR2 (germline): SNHLY, FYNNEI. V gave up 6 bases and J gave up 3 bases; unmatched junction bases: 7. The CDR3 sequence is CASRHDRGRDYGYTF. CDR3 nucleotide sequence: TGTGCCAGCAGGCACGACAGGGGGCGGGACTATGGCTACACCTTC.

As DNA, the CDR3 is TGTGCCAGCAGTCGTAGCGGGGGGGAGGAGACCCAGTACTTC. Translated, it gives CASSRSGGEETQYF. The V and J genes are TRBV7-9 and TRBJ2-5; TRBD2 matches at 11 bases. After removal of 6 bases from V and 5 bases from J, the junction contained 5 bases not matched to a gene. CDR1 and CDR2 from the germline V gene are SEHNR and FQNEAQ (reference sequence). This CDR3 is built from 14 residues.

This clone was detected only once. This rearrangement joins TRBV28 to TRBJ2-7; D gene uncertain. The germline gives CDR1 MDHEN, CDR2 SYDVKM. Trimming pared 6 bases from V and 5 bases from J, leaving 14 bases between. CDR3 length equals 13 residues. The CDR3 protein is CASSPDTWNEQYF. The CDR3, as DNA: TGTGCCAGCAGCCCAGACACTTGGAACGAGCAGTACTTC.